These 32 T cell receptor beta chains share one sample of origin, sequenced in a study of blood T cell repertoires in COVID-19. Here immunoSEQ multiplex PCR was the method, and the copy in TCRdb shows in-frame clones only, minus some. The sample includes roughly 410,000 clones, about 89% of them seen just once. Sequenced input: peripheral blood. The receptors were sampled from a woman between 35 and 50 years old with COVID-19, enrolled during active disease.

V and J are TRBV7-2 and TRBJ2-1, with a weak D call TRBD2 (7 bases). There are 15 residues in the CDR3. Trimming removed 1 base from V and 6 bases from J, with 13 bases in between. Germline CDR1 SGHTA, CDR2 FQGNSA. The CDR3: CASSLDGGPINEQFF. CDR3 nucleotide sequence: TGTGCCAGCAGCTTAGACGGGGGGCCGATCAATGAGCAGTTCTTC.

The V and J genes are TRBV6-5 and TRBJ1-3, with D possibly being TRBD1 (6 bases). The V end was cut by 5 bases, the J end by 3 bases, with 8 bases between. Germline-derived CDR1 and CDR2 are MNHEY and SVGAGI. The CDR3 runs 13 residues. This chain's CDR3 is CASSTGFGNTIYF. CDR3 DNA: TGTGCCAGCAGTACAGGGTTTGGAAACACCATATATTTT.

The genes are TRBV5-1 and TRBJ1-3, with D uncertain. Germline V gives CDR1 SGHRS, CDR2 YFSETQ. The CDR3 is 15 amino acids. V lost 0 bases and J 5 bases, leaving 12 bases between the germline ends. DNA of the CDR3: TGCGCCAGCAGCTTGGAGGAGAGTTGGAGAAACACCATATATTTT. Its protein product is CASSLEESWRNTIYF.

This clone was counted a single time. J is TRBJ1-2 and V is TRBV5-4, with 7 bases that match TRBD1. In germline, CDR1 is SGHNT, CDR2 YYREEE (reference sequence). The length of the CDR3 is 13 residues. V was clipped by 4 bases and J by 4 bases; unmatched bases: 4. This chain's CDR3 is CASSGGQSYGYTF. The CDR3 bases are TGTGCCAGCAGCGGGGGACAGAGCTATGGCTACACCTTC.

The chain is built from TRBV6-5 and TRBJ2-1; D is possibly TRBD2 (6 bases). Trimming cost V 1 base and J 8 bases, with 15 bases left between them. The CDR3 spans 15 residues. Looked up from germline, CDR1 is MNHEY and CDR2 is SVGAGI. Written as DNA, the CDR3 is TGTGCCAGCAGTTACTTGGGACTCGGGCCCCATGAGCAGTTCTTC. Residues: CASSYLGLGPHEQFF.

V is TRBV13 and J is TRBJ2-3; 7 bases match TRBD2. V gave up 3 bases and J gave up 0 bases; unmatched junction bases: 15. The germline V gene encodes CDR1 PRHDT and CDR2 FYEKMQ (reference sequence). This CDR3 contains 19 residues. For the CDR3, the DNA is TGTGCCAGCAGCTTTAGATTTTTAGGATCGGGAGGAAGCACAGATACGCAGTATTTT. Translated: CASSFRFLGSGGSTDTQYF.

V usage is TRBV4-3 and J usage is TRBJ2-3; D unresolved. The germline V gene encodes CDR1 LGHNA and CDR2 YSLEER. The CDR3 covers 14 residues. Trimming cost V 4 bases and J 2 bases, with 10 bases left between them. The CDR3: CASSPLGVTDTQYF. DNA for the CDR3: TGCGCCAGCAGCCCACTTGGAGTCACAGATACGCAGTATTTT.

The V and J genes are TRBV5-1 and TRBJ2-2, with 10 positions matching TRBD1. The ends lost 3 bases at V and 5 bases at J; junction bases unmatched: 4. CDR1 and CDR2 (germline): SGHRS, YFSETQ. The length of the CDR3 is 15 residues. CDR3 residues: CASSSRDRGTGELFF. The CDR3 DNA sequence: TGCGCCAGCAGCTCCCGGGACAGGGGTACCGGGGAGCTGTTTTTT.

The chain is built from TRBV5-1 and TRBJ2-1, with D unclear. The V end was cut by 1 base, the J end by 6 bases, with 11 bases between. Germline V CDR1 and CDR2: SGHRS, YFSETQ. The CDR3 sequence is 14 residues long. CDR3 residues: CASSLLESVNEQFF. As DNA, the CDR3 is TGCGCCAGCAGCTTGTTGGAGAGTGTCAATGAGCAGTTCTTC.

The CDR3 loop reads CASRIQGSNYGYTF. As DNA, the CDR3 is TGTGCCAGCAGGATACAGGGGAGTAACTATGGCTACACCTTC. V is TRBV27 and J is TRBJ1-2; TRBD1 aligns across 7 bases. This CDR3 contains 14 residues. From germline, CDR1 is MNHEY and CDR2 SMNVEV (reference sequence). Trimming at V came to 6 bases and at J to 1 base, leaving 5 bases not matched to a gene.

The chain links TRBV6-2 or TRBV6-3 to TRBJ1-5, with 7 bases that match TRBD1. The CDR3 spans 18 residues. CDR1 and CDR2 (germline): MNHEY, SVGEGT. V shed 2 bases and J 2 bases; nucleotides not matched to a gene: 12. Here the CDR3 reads CASSYPGQSWDGNQPQHF. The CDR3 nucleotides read TGTGCCAGCAGTTACCCGGGACAGTCCTGGGATGGCAATCAGCCCCAGCATTTT.

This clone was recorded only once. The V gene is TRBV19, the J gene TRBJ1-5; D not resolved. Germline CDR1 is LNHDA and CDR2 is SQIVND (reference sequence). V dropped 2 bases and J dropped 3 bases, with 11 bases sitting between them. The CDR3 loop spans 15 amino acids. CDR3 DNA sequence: TGTGCCAGTAGTATATTAGGAGGGAACAATCAGCCCCAGCATTTT. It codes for CASSILGGNNQPQHF.

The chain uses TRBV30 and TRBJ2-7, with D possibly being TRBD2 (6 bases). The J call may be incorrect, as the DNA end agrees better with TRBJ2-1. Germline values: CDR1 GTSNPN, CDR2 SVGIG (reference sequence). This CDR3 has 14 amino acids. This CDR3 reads CAWTPPLGGNEQFF. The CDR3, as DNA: TGTGCCTGGACCCCCCCCCTGGGAGGCAATGAGCAGTTCTTC.

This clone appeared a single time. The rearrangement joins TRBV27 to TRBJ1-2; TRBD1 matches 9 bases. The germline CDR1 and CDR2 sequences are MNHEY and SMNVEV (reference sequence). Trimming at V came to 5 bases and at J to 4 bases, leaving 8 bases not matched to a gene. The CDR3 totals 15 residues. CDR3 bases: TGTGCCAGCAGTGAATACAGGGGGCTCGTCTATGGCTACACCTTC. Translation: CASSEYRGLVYGYTF.

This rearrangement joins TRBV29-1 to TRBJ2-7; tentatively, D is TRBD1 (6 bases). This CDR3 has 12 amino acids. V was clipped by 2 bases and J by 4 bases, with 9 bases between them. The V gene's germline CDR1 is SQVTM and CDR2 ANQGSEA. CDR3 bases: TGCAGCGTTGAAACAGGGCGATACGAGCAGTACTTC. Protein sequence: CSVETGRYEQYF.

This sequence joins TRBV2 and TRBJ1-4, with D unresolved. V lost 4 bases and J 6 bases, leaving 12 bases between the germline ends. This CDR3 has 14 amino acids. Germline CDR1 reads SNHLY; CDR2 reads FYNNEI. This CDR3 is CASSVGVKDEKLFF. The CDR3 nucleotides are TGTGCCAGCAGTGTGGGAGTAAAGGATGAAAAACTGTTTTTT.

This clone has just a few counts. CDR3 region: CAISAAGGVGYTF. The CDR3, as DNA: TGTGCCATCAGTGCGGCAGGGGGCGTTGGCTACACCTTC. The chain joins TRBV10-3 to TRBJ1-2; 8 bases fit TRBD1. The junction had 5 bases not matched to a gene; V was cut back by 4 bases and J by 7 bases. Germline V CDR1 and CDR2: ENHRY, SYGVKD. CDR3 length: 13 amino acids.

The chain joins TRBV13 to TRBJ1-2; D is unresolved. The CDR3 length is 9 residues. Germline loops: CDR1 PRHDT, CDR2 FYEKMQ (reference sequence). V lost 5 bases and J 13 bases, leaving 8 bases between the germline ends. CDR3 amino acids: CASSPPSTF. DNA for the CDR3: TGTGCCAGCAGCCCTCCGTCCACCTTC.

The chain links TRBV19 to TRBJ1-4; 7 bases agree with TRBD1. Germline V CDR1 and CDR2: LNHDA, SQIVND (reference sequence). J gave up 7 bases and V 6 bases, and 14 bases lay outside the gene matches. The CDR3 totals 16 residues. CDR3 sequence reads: CASSQGGTGVGEKLFF. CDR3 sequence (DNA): TGTGCCAGTAGCCAGGGGGGCACAGGGGTAGGTGAAAAACTGTTTTTT. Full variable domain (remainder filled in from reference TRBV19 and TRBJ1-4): DGGITQSPKYLFRKEGQNVTLSCEQNLNHDAMYWYRQDPGQGLRLIYYSQIVNDFQKGDIAEGYSVSREKKESFPLTVTSAQKNPTAFYLCASSQGGTGVGEKLFFGSGTQLSVL.

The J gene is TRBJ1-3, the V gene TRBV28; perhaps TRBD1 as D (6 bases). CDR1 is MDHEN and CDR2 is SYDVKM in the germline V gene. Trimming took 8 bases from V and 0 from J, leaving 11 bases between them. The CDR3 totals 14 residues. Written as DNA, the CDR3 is TGTGCCAGCCGATTACAGGGCTCTGGAAACACCATATATTTT. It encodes CASRLQGSGNTIYF. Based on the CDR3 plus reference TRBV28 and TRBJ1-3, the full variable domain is DVKVTQSSRYLVKRTGEKVFLECVQDMDHENMFWYRQDPGLGLRLIYFSYDVKMKEKGDIPEGYSVSREKKERFSLILESASTNQTSMYLCASRLQGSGNTIYFGEGSWLTVV.

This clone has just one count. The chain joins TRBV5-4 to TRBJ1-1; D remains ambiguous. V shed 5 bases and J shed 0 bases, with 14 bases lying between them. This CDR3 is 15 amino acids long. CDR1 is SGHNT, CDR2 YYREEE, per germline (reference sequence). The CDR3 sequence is CASRGGVDLNTEAFF. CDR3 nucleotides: TGTGCCAGCAGGGGCGGGGTGGACCTGAACACTGAAGCTTTCTTT.

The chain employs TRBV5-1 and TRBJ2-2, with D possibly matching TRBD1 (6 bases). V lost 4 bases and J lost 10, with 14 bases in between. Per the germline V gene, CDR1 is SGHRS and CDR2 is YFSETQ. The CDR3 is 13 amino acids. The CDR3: CASSVQGSEELFF. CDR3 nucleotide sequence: TGCGCCAGCAGCGTACAGGGAAGCGAGGAGCTGTTTTTT. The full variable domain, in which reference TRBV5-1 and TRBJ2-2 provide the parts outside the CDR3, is KAGVTQTPRYLIKTRGQQVTLSCSPISGHRSVSWYQQTPGQGLQFLFEYFSETQRNKGNFPGRFSGRQFSNSRSEMNVSTLELGDSALYLCASSVQGSEELFFGEGSRLTVL.

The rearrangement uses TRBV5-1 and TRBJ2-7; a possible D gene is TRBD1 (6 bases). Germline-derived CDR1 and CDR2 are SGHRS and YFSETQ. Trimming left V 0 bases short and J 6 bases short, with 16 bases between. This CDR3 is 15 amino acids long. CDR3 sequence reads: CASSLDRATALEQYF. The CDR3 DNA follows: TGCGCCAGCAGCTTGGACAGGGCCACTGCTCTCGAGCAGTACTTC.

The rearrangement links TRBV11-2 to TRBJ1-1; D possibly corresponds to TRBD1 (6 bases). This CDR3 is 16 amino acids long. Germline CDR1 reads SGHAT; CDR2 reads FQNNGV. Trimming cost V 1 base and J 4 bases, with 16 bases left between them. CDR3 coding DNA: TGTGCCAGCAGCTTAGTCCTACAGGGCCGGGGCACTGAAGCTTTCTTT. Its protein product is CASSLVLQGRGTEAFF.

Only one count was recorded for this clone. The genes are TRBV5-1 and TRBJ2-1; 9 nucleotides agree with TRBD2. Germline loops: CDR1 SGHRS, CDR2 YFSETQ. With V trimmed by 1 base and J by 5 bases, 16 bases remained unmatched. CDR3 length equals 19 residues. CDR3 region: CASSLSRLAGLLNHNEQFF. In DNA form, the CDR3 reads TGCGCCAGCAGCTTGAGTAGGCTAGCGGGACTCCTTAATCACAATGAGCAGTTCTTC.

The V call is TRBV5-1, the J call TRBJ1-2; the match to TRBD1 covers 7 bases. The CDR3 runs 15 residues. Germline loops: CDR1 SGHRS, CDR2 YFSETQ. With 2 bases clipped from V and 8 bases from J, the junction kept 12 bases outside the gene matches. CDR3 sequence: CASSFGERGGLGYTF. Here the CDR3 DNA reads TGCGCCAGCAGCTTTGGGGAAAGAGGGGGCCTCGGCTACACCTTC.

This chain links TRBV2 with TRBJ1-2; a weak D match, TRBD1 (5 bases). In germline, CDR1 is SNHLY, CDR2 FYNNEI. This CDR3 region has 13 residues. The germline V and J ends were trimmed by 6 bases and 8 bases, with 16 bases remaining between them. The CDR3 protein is CASRPSGHGGYTF. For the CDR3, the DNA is TGTGCCAGCAGACCATCAGGACACGGCGGCTACACCTTC.

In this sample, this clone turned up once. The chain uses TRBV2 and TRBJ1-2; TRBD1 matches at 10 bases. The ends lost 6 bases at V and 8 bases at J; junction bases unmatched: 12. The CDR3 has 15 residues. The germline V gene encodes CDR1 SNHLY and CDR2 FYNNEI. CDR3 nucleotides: TGTGCCAGCAGGAAGTTCCCCGGGACAGGGGAAGGCTACACCTTC. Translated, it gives CASRKFPGTGEGYTF.

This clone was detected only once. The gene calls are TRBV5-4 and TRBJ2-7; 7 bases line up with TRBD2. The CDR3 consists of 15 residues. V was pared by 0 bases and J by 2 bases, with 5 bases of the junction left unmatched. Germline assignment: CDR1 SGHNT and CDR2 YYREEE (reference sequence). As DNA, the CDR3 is TGTGCCAGCAGCTTGGTGGGAGGGGAAACCTACGAGCAGTACTTC. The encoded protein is CASSLVGGETYEQYF. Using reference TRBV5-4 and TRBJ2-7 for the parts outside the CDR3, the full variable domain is ETGVTQSPTHLIKTRGQQVTLRCSSQSGHNTVSWYQQALGQGPQFIFQYYREEENGRGNFPPRFSGLQFPNYSSELNVNALELDDSALYLCASSLVGGETYEQYFGPGTRLTVT.

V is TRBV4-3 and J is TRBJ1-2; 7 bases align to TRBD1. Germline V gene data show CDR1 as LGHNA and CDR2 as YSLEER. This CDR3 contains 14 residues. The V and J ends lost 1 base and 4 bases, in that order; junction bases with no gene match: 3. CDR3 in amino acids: CASSQAQGGYGYTF. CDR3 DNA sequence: TGCGCCAGCAGCCAAGCTCAGGGGGGCTATGGCTACACCTTC.

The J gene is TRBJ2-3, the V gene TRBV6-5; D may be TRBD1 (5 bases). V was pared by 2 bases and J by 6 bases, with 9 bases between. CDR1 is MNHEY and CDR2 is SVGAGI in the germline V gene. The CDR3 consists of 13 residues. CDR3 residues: CASSYPGADTQYF. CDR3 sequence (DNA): TGTGCCAGCAGTTACCCTGGGGCGGATACGCAGTATTTT.

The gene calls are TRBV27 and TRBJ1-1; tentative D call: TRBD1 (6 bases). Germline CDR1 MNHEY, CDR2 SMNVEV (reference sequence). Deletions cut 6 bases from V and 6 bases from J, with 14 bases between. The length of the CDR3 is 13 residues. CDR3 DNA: TGTGCCAGCAGCCACCGGGGGGCACCTGAAGCTTTCTTT. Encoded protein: CASSHRGAPEAFF.